These 24 T cell receptor beta chains share one sample of origin, sequenced in a study of Graves' ophthalmopathy and Graves' hyperthyroidism. Amplified material comprised TCR beta CDR3 regions derived from RNA transcripts. RT-PCR in the first round used HTBI primers; a second-round multiplex PCR followed. Each CDR3 protein is one row after TCRdb ran MiXCR on the multiplex PCR reads. The table has more than 150,000 distinct CDR3 sequences, 30% to 45% seen once. Sequences were obtained from peripheral blood. All receptors come from a woman aged 40-49 years with Graves' ophthalmopathy.

This clonotype was detected ten times or more. The CDR3 DNA follows: TGTGCCAGCAGACCGGGACACGAACCTAGCAATCAGCCCCAGCATTTT. This encodes CASRPGHEPSNQPQHF. The chain links TRBV6-2 or TRBV6-3 to TRBJ1-5; D might be TRBD1 (6 bases). The CDR3 covers 16 residues. Germline loops: CDR1 MNHEY, CDR2 SVGEGT. Trimming took off 6 bases at V and 0 bases at J, with 15 bases between the two ends.

The genes are TRBV11-2 and TRBJ2-7; 11 nucleotides agree with TRBD1. Germline trimming cut 5 bases from V and 2 bases from J; bases unmatched to any gene: 11. CDR3 size: 17 residues. Germline V lookup: CDR1 SGHAT, CDR2 FQNNGV. The CDR3 DNA reads TGTGCCAGCAGCAGCCGCGTGGGACAGGGGGTGGCCTACGAGCAGTACTTC. Amino acids: CASSSRVGQGVAYEQYF.

Ten or more counts support this clonotype. The V gene is TRBV5-1, the J gene TRBJ1-2, with 7 bases lining up with TRBD1. V gave up 6 bases and J gave up 8 bases; unmatched junction bases: 7. The CDR3 consists of 12 residues. CDR1 and CDR2 from the germline V gene are SGHRS and YFSETQ. CDR3 amino acids: CASTDRFWGYTF. CDR3 sequence (DNA): TGCGCCAGCACGGACAGGTTCTGGGGCTACACCTTC. The full variable domain, its missing parts supplied by reference TRBV5-1 and TRBJ1-2, is KAGVTQTPRYLIKTRGQQVTLSCSPISGHRSVSWYQQTPGQGLQFLFEYFSETQRNKGNFPGRFSGRQFSNSRSEMNVSTLELGDSALYLCASTDRFWGYTFGSGTRLTVV.

Ten or more counts support this clonotype. V is TRBV9 and J is TRBJ2-5; the match to TRBD1 covers 9 bases. The CDR3 is 14 amino acids. Trimming removed 4 bases from V and 5 bases from J; junction bases left unmatched: 6. Germline CDR1 reads SGDLS; CDR2 reads YYNGEE. CDR3 sequence: CASSTRTGVETQYF. CDR3 nucleotide sequence: TGTGCCAGCAGCACCAGGACAGGGGTTGAGACCCAGTACTTC.

CDR3 region: CASSSRRGAEAFF. The DNA of the CDR3 is TGTGCCAGCAGCTCAAGGAGGGGAGCTGAAGCTTTCTTT. The gene calls are TRBV11-2 and TRBJ1-1; tentative D call: TRBD1 (5 bases). The length of the CDR3 is 13 residues. CDR1 and CDR2 (germline): SGHAT, FQNNGV. Deletions cut 4 bases from V and 6 bases from J, with 12 bases between.

V gene TRBV10-3 combines with J gene TRBJ1-3; 7 bases line up with TRBD1. CDR3 size: 15 residues. Germline loops: CDR1 ENHRY, CDR2 SYGVKD. The junction had 4 bases not matched to a gene; V was cut back by 2 bases and J by 3 bases. This chain's CDR3 is CAISEPDRDGNTIYF. The DNA of the CDR3 is TGTGCCATCAGTGAGCCCGACAGGGATGGAAACACCATATATTTT.

The chain couples TRBV6-5 to TRBJ1-2, with 9 bases that match TRBD1. The CDR3 has 12 amino acids. Trimming at V came to 3 bases and at J to 12 bases, leaving 5 bases not matched to a gene. Per germline, CDR1 MNHEY and CDR2 SVGAGI. DNA of the CDR3: TGTGCCAGCAGTTATCGGGACAGGGTCGACACCTTC. It is translated as CASSYRDRVDTF.

This clonotype was found many times. This sequence joins TRBV6-2 or TRBV6-3 and TRBJ2-5, with TRBD1 matching 8 bases. Germline-derived CDR1 and CDR2 are MNHEY and SVGEGT. J lost 2 bases, V lost 10 bases, and 6 bases had no gene match. The length of the CDR3 is 13 residues. DNA of the CDR3: TGTGCCACCCGGACAGGGCCTCAAGAGACCCAGTACTTC. Amino acid sequence: CATRTGPQETQYF.

In its sample, this clonotype was seen a few times. The CDR3 protein is CASSPVWNTEAFF. The CDR3, as DNA: TGCGCCAGCAGCCCCGTTTGGAACACTGAAGCTTTCTTT. The chain carries TRBV5-1 and TRBJ1-1; D is ambiguous. Germline CDR1 is SGHRS and CDR2 is YFSETQ. The CDR3 consists of 13 residues. Trimming took 4 bases from V and 1 from J, leaving 8 bases between them.

Many counts were recorded for this clonotype. At one of its ends the junction is not consistent with the germline gene, which may arise from a read error. This chain joins TRBV12-3 or TRBV12-4 and TRBJ1-5; D gene uncertain. CDR3 length equals 14 residues. Here the CDR3 DNA reads TGTGCCAGCAGGTTAGGTGATTTGAGTCAGCCCCAGCATTTT. Protein product: CASRLGDLSQPQHF.

This clonotype was picked up a small number of times. This chain uses TRBV12-3 or TRBV12-4 with TRBJ1-1; no clear D gene. The CDR3 runs to 17 residues. The germline V and J ends were trimmed by 0 bases and 0 bases, with 14 bases remaining between them. The CDR3 sequence is CASSLAFRVSMNTEAFF. The CDR3 nucleotides are TGTGCCAGCAGTTTAGCGTTCCGAGTGAGCATGAACACTGAAGCTTTCTTT.

This clonotype appeared a few times. The rearrangement links TRBV6-6 to TRBJ2-5, with D perhaps being TRBD1 or TRBD2 (5 bases each). This CDR3 contains 11 residues. V lost 2 bases and J lost 7, with 5 bases in between. Germline CDR1 MNHNY, CDR2 SVGAGI (reference sequence). This CDR3 is CASSYGGTQYF. The DNA of the CDR3 is TGTGCCAGCAGTTACGGGGGGACCCAGTACTTC.

The chain has TRBV28 and TRBJ1-1, with a weak D call TRBD1 (6 bases). This CDR3 is 14 amino acids long. V was pared by 2 bases and J by 5 bases, with 12 bases between. Looked up from germline, CDR1 is MDHEN and CDR2 is SYDVKM. In nucleotides, the CDR3 is TGTGCCAGCAGTTTAAGCAGGGGAGAGACTGAAGCTTTCTTT. This translates into CASSLSRGETEAFF.

This clonotype was observed at least ten times. This chain connects TRBV6-2 or TRBV6-3 to TRBJ2-3, with no clear D. Trimming took off 10 bases at V and 0 bases at J, with 17 bases between the two ends. CDR3 length: 15 amino acids. Germline loops: CDR1 MNHEY, CDR2 SVGEGT. CDR3 residues: CATNNPRASTDTQYF. The CDR3 region has the DNA TGTGCCACGAACAACCCACGGGCGAGCACAGATACGCAGTATTTT.

This clonotype showed up many times. V usage is TRBV7-2 and J usage is TRBJ1-1; D is unresolved. Looked up from germline, CDR1 is SGHTA and CDR2 is FQGNSA. The CDR3 sequence is 15 residues long. Trimming removed 2 bases at V and 0 bases at J, with 10 bases between. CDR3 in DNA: TGTGCCAGCAGCTTATTGGGCACAATGAACACTGAAGCTTTCTTT. It encodes CASSLLGTMNTEAFF. The entire variable domain, with the rest obtained from reference TRBV7-2 and TRBJ1-1, is as follows: GAGVSQSPSNKVTEKGKDVELRCDPISGHTALYWYRQSLGQGLEFLIYFQGNSAPDKSGLPSDRFSAERTGGSVSTLTIQRTQQEDSAVYLCASSLLGTMNTEAFFGQGTRLTVV.

This clonotype was counted ten times or more. This sequence joins TRBV6-5 and TRBJ1-5; TRBD1 matches 7 bases. Unmatched junction bases numbered 8, after V lost 4 bases and J lost 2 bases. The CDR3 is 16 residues long. Germline CDR1 is MNHEY and CDR2 is SVGAGI. CDR3 nucleotide sequence: TGTGCCAGCAGTTCAACAGGGGAGGGAGGCAATCAGCCCCAGCATTTT. Translated, it gives CASSSTGEGGNQPQHF.

The table lists this clonotype with many counts. V gene TRBV28 combines with J gene TRBJ2-7; 10 positions match TRBD1. CDR3 length: 14 residues. The germline CDR1 and CDR2 sequences are MDHEN and SYDVKM. The V gene end was trimmed by 3 bases and the J gene end by 6 bases; junction bases not matched to a gene: 5. The CDR3 here is CASSFPGQGREQYF. The DNA for the CDR3 is TGTGCCAGCAGTTTCCCGGGACAGGGGCGCGAGCAGTACTTC.

This clonotype was detected once. The V and J genes are TRBV6-5 and TRBJ1-5, with 9 bases that match TRBD1. The CDR3 has 17 amino acids. Germline trimming cut 2 bases from V and 4 bases from J; bases unmatched to any gene: 9. CDR1 and CDR2 from the germline V gene are MNHEY and SVGAGI. In DNA, the CDR3 is TGTGCCAGCAGTTACCTCCCGGGACAGGGCAAAAATCAGCCCCAGCATTTT. Its translation is CASSYLPGQGKNQPQHF.

This clonotype was picked up many times. The gene calls are TRBV12-3 or TRBV12-4 and TRBJ2-5; D perhaps matches TRBD2 (6 bases). This CDR3 region has 13 residues. Trimming stripped 1 base from V and 6 bases from J, with 9 bases between. CDR3 region: CASSLGDLQTQYF. The CDR3 DNA sequence: TGTGCCAGCAGTTTAGGGGACTTGCAGACCCAGTACTTC.

This chain uses TRBV7-2 with TRBJ2-7; no clear D gene. The CDR3 is 14 amino acids. Germline CDR1 SGHTA, CDR2 FQGNSA. Between the trimmed V and J ends, which lost 1 base and 6 bases, there was a span of 13 bases. The CDR3 DNA reads as TGTGCCAGCAGCTTAGGATTCCGGTCTCCCGAGCAGTACTTC. It specifies CASSLGFRSPEQYF. Full variable domain (missing parts from reference TRBV7-2 and TRBJ2-7): GAGVSQSPSNKVTEKGKDVELRCDPISGHTALYWYRQSLGQGLEFLIYFQGNSAPDKSGLPSDRFSAERTGGSVSTLTIQRTQQEDSAVYLCASSLGFRSPEQYFGPGTRLTVT.

This clonotype appeared many times. A read error may account for a junction end that differs from germline. The rearrangement uses TRBV5-1 and TRBJ2-5, with D possibly matching TRBD1 (6 bases). The CDR3 sequence is 13 residues long. Germline CDR1 is SGHRS and CDR2 is YFSETQ. In nucleotides, the CDR3 is TGTGCCAGCAGCTTAGGTGGGGGCGAGACCCAGTACTTC. Its translation is CASSLGGGETQYF. The full variable domain, completed using reference TRBV5-1 and TRBJ2-5, is KAGVTQTPRYLIKTRGQQVTLSCSPISGHRSVSWYQQTPGQGLQFLFEYFSETQRNKGNFPGRFSGRQFSNSRSEMNVSTLELGDSALYLCASSLGGGETQYFGPGTRLLVL.

This clonotype showed up many times. The chain links TRBV10-3 to TRBJ1-2, with 7 bases identical to TRBD1. CDR3 length: 12 amino acids. Germline V lookup: CDR1 ENHRY, CDR2 SYGVKD. The V segment lost 7 bases and the J segment 6 bases; nucleotides outside the gene matches: 5. CDR3 residues: CAITGGQHGYTF. The CDR3 nucleotides read TGTGCCATCACAGGGGGTCAACATGGCTACACCTTC.

This clonotype was counted at least ten times. The chain uses TRBV20-1 and TRBJ1-2; the D is unclear. V was clipped by 6 bases and J by 4 bases, with 21 bases between them. Germline V gene sequence: CDR1 DFQATT, CDR2 SNEGSKA (reference sequence). The length of the CDR3 is 15 residues. CDR3 DNA sequence: TGCAGTGCAGACGAAGGACTCGGGGTCGGCTATGGCTACACCTTC. Translation gives CSADEGLGVGYGYTF.

This clonotype came up many times. V is TRBV20-1 and J is TRBJ2-5, with D perhaps TRBD2 (5 bases). The CDR3 sequence is 14 residues long. Germline loops: CDR1 DFQATT, CDR2 SNEGSKA (reference sequence). V was shortened by 0 bases and J by 1 base, with 9 bases between the two germline ends. The CDR3 loop is CSARDTTSQETQYF. CDR3 sequence (DNA): TGCAGTGCTAGAGATACAACTAGCCAAGAGACCCAGTACTTC.